These 11 T cell receptor beta chains share one sample of origin, sequenced in a study of blood T cells in healthy people across ages. A second 7 to 11 cycle PCR used barcoded and J-beta primers. MiXCR was run by TCRdb on the 5' RACE reads, yielding one entry per CDR3 protein. The table records 1.5 million to 2 million distinct CDR3 sequences, roughly 28% of them present only once. The sample comprised blood. These receptors all come from a woman aged 30 to 39 in good health.

This clonotype was seen only a few times. This chain links TRBV6-2 or TRBV6-3 with TRBJ1-2; D is possibly TRBD1 (5 bases). The CDR3 loop spans 13 amino acids. V was cut by 4 bases and J by 6 bases, with 12 bases left in between. The V gene's germline CDR1 is MNHEY and CDR2 SVGEGT. This chain's CDR3 is CASSFFRADGYTF. CDR3 bases: TGTGCCAGCAGTTTCTTCAGGGCGGATGGCTACACCTTC.

A few counts support this clonotype. The chain employs TRBV5-1 and TRBJ2-1; TRBD1 aligns across 11 bases. Germline-derived CDR1 and CDR2 are SGHRS and YFSETQ. The CDR3 is 16 residues long. J was trimmed by 8 bases and V by 4 bases; bases with no gene match: 11. DNA of the CDR3: TGCGCCAGCAGCCCCTCTCCGGGACAGGGGGGGTATGAGCAGTTCTTC. Amino acids: CASSPSPGQGGYEQFF.

This clonotype was seen only a few times. The chain recombines TRBV5-8 with TRBJ2-7; D might be TRBD2 (6 bases). The V gene's germline CDR1 is SGHTS and CDR2 YDEGEE. The CDR3 runs 14 residues. Trimming pared 4 bases from V and 0 bases from J, leaving 11 bases between. CDR3 sequence: CASSGGYLSYEQYF. The CDR3 DNA follows: TGTGCCAGCAGCGGAGGGTACCTCTCCTACGAGCAGTACTTC.

This clonotype was found many times. The rearrangement links TRBV7-3 to TRBJ2-1; 10 nucleotides align to TRBD2. Germline V CDR1 and CDR2: SGHTA, FQGTGA. V trimming: 6 bases; J trimming: 8 bases; junction bases outside the gene matches: 10. This CDR3 spans 15 amino acids. CDR3 region: CASSLLAGVGDEQFF. The CDR3 DNA is TGTGCCAGCAGTCTTCTAGCGGGGGTTGGAGATGAGCAGTTCTTC.

The chain recombines TRBV10-2 with TRBJ2-5, with D possibly matching TRBD2 (6 bases). Trimming pared 1 base from V and 4 bases from J, leaving 13 bases between. Germline loops: CDR1 WSHSY, CDR2 SAAADI. CDR3 length equals 15 residues. Here the CDR3 reads CASSEFGVEGETQYF. CDR3 DNA: TGCGCCAGCAGTGAGTTCGGGGTGGAGGGAGAGACCCAGTACTTC.

This clonotype showed up many times. For the CDR3, the DNA is TGTGCCAGCAGTTACGATTTTCCAGGGCGCGACTATGGCTACACCTTC. Translating gives CASSYDFPGRDYGYTF. J is TRBJ1-2 and V is TRBV6-5; tentatively, D is TRBD1 (5 bases). Germline CDR1 MNHEY, CDR2 SVGAGI. The CDR3 extends over 16 amino acids. V dropped 2 bases and J dropped 3 bases, with 16 bases sitting between them.

As to this clonotype: A much bigger clone sits one base away, suggesting this may be a read error. The CDR3 here is CAISDGPYEQYF. The DNA of the CDR3 is TGTGCCATCAGTGATGGGCCCTACGAGCAGTACTTC. The V and J genes are TRBV10-3 and TRBJ2-7; D gene ambiguous. V was shortened by 3 bases and J by 2 bases, with 5 bases between the two germline ends. The CDR3 sequence is 12 residues long. Germline CDR1 reads ENHRY; CDR2 reads SYGVKD.

There are a few counts of this clonotype. The rearrangement links TRBV4-2 to TRBJ1-5; the D gene is possibly TRBD1 (5 bases). Germline V CDR1 and CDR2: LGHNA, YNFKEQ. This CDR3 comprises 15 residues. The V end was cut by 3 bases, the J end by 2 bases, with 11 bases between. CDR3 region: CASSQGPEGNQPQHF. In DNA, the CDR3 is TGTGCCAGCAGCCAGGGACCCGAGGGCAATCAGCCCCAGCATTTT.

Ten or more counts support this clonotype. The rearrangement uses TRBV3-1 and TRBJ2-5, with D unresolved. CDR1 is LGHDT and CDR2 is YNNKEL in the germline V gene (reference sequence). Trimming left V 3 bases short and J 13 bases short, with 9 bases between. The CDR3 covers 10 residues. CDR3 region: CASSHRTLYF. CDR3 DNA sequence: TGTGCCAGCAGCCACCGTACTCTGTACTTC.

This chain uses TRBV20-1 with TRBJ2-4; D not certain. Germline V gives CDR1 DFQATT, CDR2 SNEGSKA (reference sequence). This CDR3 comprises 14 residues. Trimming shortened V by 3 bases and J by 0 bases, and 9 bases separated the two germline ends. CDR3 DNA: TGCAGTGCTAGCGGCAGACTAGCCAAAAACATTCAGTACTTC. Amino acid sequence: CSASGRLAKNIQYF.

This clonotype was observed at least ten times. The V call is TRBV5-1, the J call TRBJ2-7; TRBD1 might be the D (6 bases). The CDR3 totals 14 residues. The germline V gene has CDR1 SGHRS and CDR2 YFSETQ. V was trimmed by 4 bases and J by 2 bases, leaving 13 bases between them. The CDR3 coding sequence is TGCGCCAGCAGCCTGGGGGCAGCCGCCTACGAGCAGTACTTC. It translates to CASSLGAAAYEQYF.